The 30 T cell receptor beta chains below come from one sample, sequenced in a study of blood T cell repertoires in COVID-19. The data were produced by immunoSEQ multiplex PCR, yet TCRdb's version contains in-frame clones alone and is incomplete. The data show 250,000 to 350,000 clones, about 85% seen once. The sequencing sample was made of peripheral blood. The receptor source for this set is a man aged 18 to 35 with active or convalescent COVID-19.

This chain links TRBV11-3 with TRBJ2-1; a possible D gene is TRBD2 (6 bases). Germline assignment: CDR1 SGHNT and CDR2 YENEEA. The CDR3 is 12 residues long. V lost 5 bases and J 9 bases, leaving 11 bases between the germline ends. The CDR3 DNA reads as TGTGCCAGCAGCCCCGGGAGTGGTGAGCAGTTCTTC. This codes for CASSPGSGEQFF.

J is TRBJ2-7 and V is TRBV28; D not certain. The V end was cut by 4 bases, the J end by 3 bases, with 10 bases between. Germline CDR1 is MDHEN and CDR2 is SYDVKM. This CDR3 is 13 amino acids long. CDR3 sequence reads: CASSSYPGYEQYF. The CDR3, as DNA: TGTGCCAGCAGTTCCTACCCGGGCTACGAGCAGTACTTC.

A single count supports this clone. The rearrangement links TRBV3-1 (or the pseudogene TRBV3-2) to TRBJ2-7, with D possibly matching TRBD2 (5 bases). Germline assignment: CDR1 LGHDT and CDR2 YNNKEL (reference sequence). This CDR3 has 15 residues. The ends were cut back, 0 bases at V and 4 bases at J, with 13 bases in the middle. CDR3 nucleotides: TGTGCCAGCAGCCAAGATAGTGGGGAGATTTACGAGCAGTACTTC. Translating gives CASSQDSGEIYEQYF.

The rearrangement links TRBV28 to TRBJ1-4; D gene uncertain. Germline V CDR1 and CDR2: MDHEN, SYDVKM. This CDR3 has 12 amino acids. Deletions cut 8 bases from V and 3 bases from J, with 7 bases between. In DNA form, the CDR3 reads TGTGCCAGCCGCCGGGCTAATGAAAAACTGTTTTTT. It is translated as CASRRANEKLFF.

CDR3 sequence: CASSMLLAGGTYNEQFF. CDR3 sequence (DNA): TGTGCCAGTAGTATGTTGCTAGCGGGGGGTACTTACAATGAGCAGTTCTTC. V is TRBV19 and J is TRBJ2-1; 11 nucleotides agree with TRBD2. The V gene's germline CDR1 is LNHDA and CDR2 SQIVND (reference sequence). With V trimmed by 3 bases and J by 4 bases, 8 bases remained unmatched. The CDR3 contains 17 residues.

The chain uses TRBV3-1 (or the pseudogene TRBV3-2) and TRBJ1-1; D is possibly TRBD1 (6 bases). Germline loops: CDR1 LGHDT, CDR2 YNNKEL (reference sequence). The CDR3 loop spans 15 amino acids. V dropped 4 bases and J dropped 2 bases, with 14 bases sitting between them. The DNA of the CDR3 is TGTGCCAGCAGCCCTACTGGGGGGGGCAACACTGAAGCTTTCTTT. Its protein product is CASSPTGGGNTEAFF.

The V gene is TRBV7-9, the J gene TRBJ1-2; D is perhaps TRBD1 (6 bases). CDR1 is SEHNR, CDR2 FQNEAQ, per germline (reference sequence). The CDR3 runs to 12 residues. V was cut by 6 bases and J by 7 bases, with 12 bases left in between. CDR3 protein: CASRIGGSGYTF. The CDR3 DNA is TGTGCCAGCAGAATAGGGGGTTCTGGCTACACCTTC.

This rearrangement joins TRBV19 to TRBJ1-1; possibly TRBD1 for D (6 bases). Germline values: CDR1 LNHDA, CDR2 SQIVND (reference sequence). The V end was cut by 6 bases, the J end by 1 base, with 15 bases between. This CDR3 has 15 residues. In nucleotides, the CDR3 is TGTGCCAGTAGAGACCCGGGGGGCAGGAACACTGAAGCTTTCTTT. This gives the protein CASRDPGGRNTEAFF.

The CDR3 coding sequence is TGCGCCAGCAGCTTGCTCGGGGGCACTGAAGCTTTCTTT. It yields the protein CASSLLGGTEAFF. J is TRBJ1-1 and V is TRBV5-1; D is perhaps TRBD1 (5 bases). V lost 1 base, J lost 4 bases, and 8 bases lay in between. CDR3 length: 13 amino acids. Germline CDR1 SGHRS, CDR2 YFSETQ.

This clone was seen a single time. This chain connects TRBV9 to TRBJ2-3; 7 nucleotides line up with TRBD1. The CDR3 is 19 amino acids. The V and J ends lost 3 bases and 0 bases, in that order; junction bases with no gene match: 16. Germline V lookup: CDR1 SGDLS, CDR2 YYNGEE. CDR3: CASSDQRGIRGFSTDTQYF. The DNA for the CDR3 is TGTGCCAGCAGCGACCAGAGGGGGATCAGGGGGTTTAGCACAGATACGCAGTATTTT.

V gene TRBV29-1 combines with J gene TRBJ1-2; D unclear. The V gene lost 0 bases and the J gene lost 8 bases, with 7 bases spanning the gap. This CDR3 is built from 11 residues. Germline V lookup: CDR1 SQVTM, CDR2 ANQGSEA. The CDR3 loop is CSVEERRGYTF. The CDR3 DNA reads as TGCAGCGTTGAAGAGCGGAGGGGCTACACCTTC.

The rearrangement links TRBV6-2 or TRBV6-3 to TRBJ2-7; D is undetermined. Looked up from germline, CDR1 is MNHEY and CDR2 is SVGEGT. V was shortened by 1 base and J by 3 bases, with 7 bases between the two germline ends. This CDR3 region has 13 residues. CDR3 DNA: TGTGCCAGCAGTTACTACCAGTTCTACGAGCAGTACTTC. This sequence encodes CASSYYQFYEQYF.

The V and J genes are TRBV21-1 and TRBJ1-6. TRBV21-1 is recorded as a pseudogene. The CDR3 totals 15 residues. The CDR3 here is CASSKTGRGKSPLHF. The CDR3 coding sequence is TGTGCCAGCAGCAAGACCGGGAGGGGAAAATCACCCCTCCACTTT.

This chain links TRBV7-6 with TRBJ2-7; 8 bases line up with TRBD1. V shed 0 bases and J 2 bases; nucleotides not matched to a gene: 3. In germline, CDR1 is SGHVS, CDR2 FNYEAQ. The CDR3 totals 15 residues. CDR3 sequence reads: CASSLADRGAYEQYF. CDR3 sequence (DNA): TGTGCCAGCAGCTTAGCCGACAGGGGAGCCTACGAGCAGTACTTC.

The V gene is TRBV5-1, the J gene TRBJ2-1; D is uncertain. Germline CDR1 reads SGHRS; CDR2 reads YFSETQ. Trimming cost V 2 bases and J 7 bases, with 13 bases left between them. The CDR3 runs 14 residues. The CDR3 nucleotides are TGCGCCAGCAGCTTAAGGCGGTCGGAAAATGAGCAGTTCTTC. Amino acids: CASSLRRSENEQFF.

The CDR3 is CASSYSNQGANYGYTF. The CDR3 DNA follows: TGTGCCAGCAGTTACTCAAATCAGGGGGCTAACTATGGCTACACCTTC. V and J are TRBV6-5 and TRBJ1-2, with TRBD1 matching 7 bases. This CDR3 has 16 amino acids. Looked up from germline, CDR1 is MNHEY and CDR2 is SVGAGI. Trimming cost V 0 bases and J 0 bases; bases outside gene matches: 4.

The chain couples TRBV27 to TRBJ2-1; 7 bases fit TRBD2. The CDR3 consists of 15 residues. V was clipped by 2 bases and J by 2 bases; unmatched bases: 3. Germline-derived CDR1 and CDR2 are MNHEY and SMNVEV (reference sequence). The CDR3 DNA reads TGTGCCAGCAGTTTACGGGCGGGGGCCTACAATGAGCAGTTCTTC. This translates into CASSLRAGAYNEQFF.

V is TRBV21-1 and J is TRBJ2-7; TRBD2 is taken as the D call from the table, unchecked against the DNA. TRBV21-1 is flagged as a pseudogene. The CDR3 contains 15 residues. CDR3 DNA: TGTGCCAGCAGCAATCCACCCTTCGCGGACTACGAGCAGTACTTC. It translates to CASSNPPFADYEQYF.

This clone has only a few counts. V gene TRBV4-1 combines with J gene TRBJ2-7, with TRBD1 as a possible D gene (6 bases). CDR1 is MGHRA, CDR2 YSYEKL, per germline. V was trimmed by 4 bases and J by 3 bases, leaving 10 bases between them. The CDR3 contains 13 residues. The CDR3 here is CASSLLDSYEQYF. CDR3 nucleotide sequence: TGCGCCAGCAGCCTATTGGACAGCTACGAGCAGTACTTC.

The rearrangement joins TRBV7-9 to TRBJ2-7; D possibly corresponds to TRBD1 (6 bases). CDR3 size: 13 residues. Germline CDR1 and CDR2: SEHNR and FQNEAQ (reference sequence). V shed 3 bases and J shed 5 bases, with 11 bases lying between them. The DNA for the CDR3 is TGTGCCAGCAGCTTCGGGGACATGGACGAGCAGTACTTC. Translated: CASSFGDMDEQYF.

The V and J genes are TRBV28 and TRBJ2-7; D possibly corresponds to TRBD2 (5 bases). CDR3 size: 13 residues. Germline V gene lookup returns CDR1 MDHEN and CDR2 SYDVKM. V lost 7 bases, J lost 6 bases, and 16 bases lay in between. In DNA, the CDR3 is TGTGCCAGCACTACCTGGGAGAGGAGCGAGCAGTACTTC. It specifies CASTTWERSEQYF.

J is TRBJ1-1 and V is TRBV5-8; weak D call: TRBD1 (6 bases). V shed 5 bases and J shed 4 bases, with 9 bases lying between them. The CDR3 is 12 amino acids. The germline gives CDR1 SGHTS, CDR2 YDEGEE. The CDR3 DNA reads TGTGCCAGCAGTTTCAGGGGCACTGAAGCTTTCTTT. Translated, it gives CASSFRGTEAFF.

This clone was picked up many times. The J gene is TRBJ1-1, the V gene TRBV5-6; D gene uncertain. There are 13 residues in the CDR3. Germline V gene sequence: CDR1 SGHDT, CDR2 YYEEEE. V dropped 3 bases and J dropped 3 bases, with 9 bases sitting between them. The CDR3, as DNA: TGTGCCAGCAGCTGGCGGGTCGACACTGAAGCTTTCTTT. Its protein product is CASSWRVDTEAFF.

The chain links TRBV20-1 to TRBJ2-7, with D possibly being TRBD1 (5 bases). This CDR3 has 14 amino acids. Trimming stripped 3 bases from V and 3 bases from J, with 15 bases between. Germline CDR1 DFQATT, CDR2 SNEGSKA (reference sequence). The CDR3 DNA sequence: TGCAGTGCTAGTTGGCAGGGAAGGGACTACGAGCAGTACTTC. Protein: CSASWQGRDYEQYF.

This chain uses TRBV3-1 (or the pseudogene TRBV3-2) with TRBJ2-5; TRBD2 agrees at 9 bases. The CDR3 contains 16 residues. Unmatched junction bases numbered 10, after V lost 4 bases and J lost 4 bases. Per the germline V gene, CDR1 is LGHDT and CDR2 is YNNKEL (reference sequence). The CDR3 sequence is CASSPDPAGGRETQYF. The DNA of the CDR3 is TGTGCCAGCAGCCCCGATCCCGCGGGGGGGAGAGAGACCCAGTACTTC.

The V and J genes are TRBV7-8 and TRBJ2-3, with D unclear. The germline V and J ends were trimmed by 4 bases and 7 bases, with 9 bases remaining between them. The CDR3 totals 12 residues. Germline assignment: CDR1 SGHVS and CDR2 FQNEAQ. The CDR3: CASSYQINTQYF. The CDR3 nucleotides are TGTGCCAGCAGCTACCAGATAAATACGCAGTATTTT. Complete variable domain (other parts from reference TRBV7-8 and TRBJ2-3): GAGVSQSPRYKVAKRGQDVALRCDPISGHVSLFWYQQALGQGPEFLTYFQNEAQLDKSGLPSDRFFAERPEGSVSTLKIQRTQQEDSAVYLCASSYQINTQYFGPGTRLTVL.

CDR3 in DNA: TGTGCCAGCAACCTCGGACAGGGGGCAGATTCACCCCTCCACTTT. Translating it yields CASNLGQGADSPLHF. V is TRBV7-9 and J is TRBJ1-6; 11 nucleotides align to TRBD1. The J segment lost 8 bases and the V segment lost 7 bases, leaving 7 bases of the junction unmatched. The germline V gene encodes CDR1 SEHNR and CDR2 FQNEAQ (reference sequence). The CDR3 is made up of 15 amino acids.

The chain uses TRBV19 and TRBJ1-5, with D perhaps matching TRBD1 (6 bases). V lost 9 bases and J 6 bases, leaving 24 bases between the germline ends. Germline V CDR1 and CDR2: LNHDA, SQIVND (reference sequence). This CDR3 spans 16 amino acids. The CDR3 spells CASSLRGGSRAQPQHF. The CDR3 region has the DNA TGTGCCAGCTCCCTGAGGGGGGGGTCGAGAGCTCAGCCCCAGCATTTT.

This rearrangement joins TRBV6-5 to TRBJ2-2; no reliable D call. The CDR3 has 14 amino acids. The germline V gene has CDR1 MNHEY and CDR2 SVGAGI. V lost 6 bases to trimming and J lost 4 bases, with 12 bases between them. As DNA, the CDR3 is TGTGCCAGCAGGCAATCCCCAGTCACCGGGGAGCTGTTTTTT. It is translated as CASRQSPVTGELFF.

J is TRBJ2-7 and V is TRBV27; tentatively, D is TRBD1 (6 bases). Looked up from germline, CDR1 is MNHEY and CDR2 is SMNVEV (reference sequence). V was cut by 6 bases and J by 7 bases, with 16 bases left in between. The CDR3 is 13 residues long. CDR3 bases: TGTGCCAGCAGGGAACAGGGTTCGAGGGAGCAGTACTTC. Residues: CASREQGSREQYF.